The rows below give T cell receptor beta chains drawn from one sample of a study of blood T cell repertoires in COVID-19. Clones were sequenced by immunoSEQ multiplex PCR, and TCRdb holds only the in-frame ones, with some missing. The table shows 55,000 to 80,000 clones, with 81% occurring only once. Sequencing was carried out using peripheral blood. The source of these receptors is a woman in her 70s with acute or convalescent COVID-19. Both conserved end residues are part of each CDR3. Fields, in order: clone size, V gene, J gene, D gene, CDR3 protein, CDR3 DNA. D genes are given only for firm matches. For some rows the clone size is stated as once, few or many, or as a class when expanded; others skip it.

size: -; V: TRBV7-2; J: TRBJ1-6; D: TRBD1; CDR3: CASSPGQGMNSPLHF; DNA: TGTGCCAGCAGCCCGGGACAGGGTATGAATTCACCCCTCCACTTT
size: -; V: TRBV30; J: TRBJ2-3; D: TRBD2; CDR3: CAWSVRGVGDTQYF; DNA: TGTGCCTGGAGTGTACGGGGGGTTGGCGATACGCAGTATTTT
size: -; V: TRBV6-6; J: TRBJ1-2; D: -; CDR3: CASTQGSNYGYTF; DNA: TGTGCCAGCACCCAGGGATCTAACTATGGCTACACCTTC
size: few; V: TRBV30; J: TRBJ1-2; D: TRBD1; CDR3: CAWTYRDRGSGYTF; DNA: TGTGCCTGGACATACCGGGACAGGGGGTCTGGCTACACCTTC
size: -; V: TRBV11-2; J: TRBJ1-3; D: TRBD1; CDR3: CASSLTGVGNTIYF; DNA: TGTGCCAGCAGCCTCACAGGGGTTGGAAACACCATATATTTT
size: -; V: TRBV23-1; J: TRBJ1-5; D: -; CDR3: CASSQSVEGSNQPQHF; DNA: TGCGCCAGCAGTCAATCGGTTGAGGGTAGCAATCAGCCCCAGCATTTT
size: -; V: TRBV30; J: TRBJ2-5; D: TRBD1; CDR3: CAWSHTGTGVPETQYF; DNA: TGTGCCTGGAGCCATACCGGGACAGGGGTCCCAGAGACCCAGTACTTC
size: -; V: TRBV9; J: TRBJ2-3; D: -; CDR3: CASSVVGGAVTDTQYF; DNA: TGTGCCAGCAGCGTAGTGGGGGGGGCTGTCACAGATACGCAGTATTTT
size: -; V: TRBV2; J: TRBJ2-1; D: TRBD1; CDR3: CASRAGTGSTYNEQFF; DNA: TGTGCCAGCAGGGCCGGGACAGGTAGTACCTACAATGAGCAGTTCTTC
size: -; V: TRBV3-1/TRBV3-2; J: TRBJ2-2; D: TRBD1; CDR3: CASSAYQGAGELFF; DNA: TGTGCCAGCAGCGCATATCAGGGGGCCGGGGAGCTGTTTTTT
size: few; V: TRBV6-5; J: TRBJ1-5; D: TRBD1; CDR3: CASRTDRAGIEPQHF; DNA: TGTGCCAGCAGGACGGACAGGGCGGGCATCGAGCCCCAGCATTTT
size: few; V: TRBV30; J: TRBJ2-1; D: TRBD2; CDR3: CAWRGLAVYNEQFF; DNA: TGTGCCTGGAGGGGACTAGCGGTCTACAATGAGCAGTTCTTC
size: -; V: TRBV12-3/TRBV12-4; J: TRBJ1-2; D: -; CDR3: CASRSEGPPHYTF; DNA: TGTGCCAGCAGGTCGGAGGGCCCCCCCCACTACACCTTC
size: -; V: TRBV28; J: TRBJ2-1; D: TRBD2; CDR3: CASTQGGTSAGMRVWDEQFF; DNA: TGTGCCAGCACCCAGGGAGGGACTAGCGCTGGGATGAGGGTATGGGATGAGCAGTTCTTC
size: -; V: TRBV5-4; J: TRBJ2-6; D: -; CDR3: CASSLVRSVDSGANVLTF; DNA: TGTGCCAGCAGCTTGGTACGCAGCGTTGACTCTGGGGCCAACGTCCTGACTTTC
size: -; V: TRBV27; J: TRBJ2-1; D: TRBD2; CDR3: CASSTPGGYNEQFF; DNA: TGTGCCAGCAGTACTCCGGGAGGGTACAATGAGCAGTTCTTC
size: -; V: TRBV15; J: TRBJ2-1; D: -; CDR3: CATSNPGRVVDEQFF; DNA: TGTGCCACCAGCAACCCAGGGCGAGTGGTGGATGAGCAGTTCTTC
size: once; V: TRBV9; J: TRBJ2-3; D: TRBD2; CDR3: CASSLDRTSGTDTQYF; DNA: TGTGCCAGCAGCCTTGACCGGACTAGCGGCACAGATACGCAGTATTTT
size: once; V: TRBV6-5; J: TRBJ2-2; D: -; CDR3: CASSWRGEAGELFF; DNA: TGTGCCAGCAGTTGGCGAGGGGAGGCCGGGGAGCTGTTTTTT
size: -; V: TRBV28; J: TRBJ1-5; D: -; CDR3: CASSRNRYSNQPQHF; DNA: TGTGCCAGCAGTAGAAACAGATATAGCAATCAGCCCCAGCATTTT
size: -; V: TRBV30; J: TRBJ1-2; D: TRBD1; CDR3: CAWEVRGGAHGYTF; DNA: TGTGCCTGGGAGGTTAGAGGGGGCGCGCATGGCTACACCTTC
size: few; V: TRBV9; J: TRBJ2-7; D: -; CDR3: CASSVEISGEQYF; DNA: TGTGCCAGCAGCGTAGAAATCAGCGGCGAGCAGTACTTC
size: -; V: TRBV18; J: TRBJ2-2; D: TRBD1; CDR3: CASSPTGVTNTGELFF; DNA: TGTGCCAGCTCACCAACAGGGGTAACGAACACCGGGGAGCTGTTTTTT
size: -; V: TRBV5-1; J: TRBJ2-3; D: TRBD1; CDR3: CASSTGQNTDTQYF; DNA: TGCGCCAGCAGTACGGGACAGAACACAGATACGCAGTATTTT
size: few; V: TRBV4-3; J: TRBJ2-1; D: TRBD2; CDR3: CASSQDWRGVDNEQFF; DNA: TGCGCCAGCAGCCAAGACTGGCGGGGGGTGGACAATGAGCAGTTCTTC
size: -; V: TRBV5-1; J: TRBJ1-1; D: -; CDR3: CASSSGGREAEAFF; DNA: TGCGCCAGCAGCTCCGGGGGAAGGGAGGCTGAAGCTTTCTTT
size: -; V: TRBV24-1; J: TRBJ2-5; D: TRBD1; CDR3: CATSDLTPRGETQYF; DNA: TGTGCCACCAGTGATCTGACTCCCAGGGGGGAGACCCAGTACTTC
size: -; V: TRBV30; J: TRBJ2-7; D: TRBD1; CDR3: CAWSRDRGGLGEQYF; DNA: TGTGCCTGGAGCAGAGACAGGGGGGGTTTGGGCGAGCAGTACTTC
size: -; V: TRBV7-2; J: TRBJ1-6; D: -; CDR3: CASSLLTGNSYNSPLHF; DNA: TGTGCCAGCAGCTTATTAACAGGGAACTCCTATAATTCACCCCTCCACTTT
size: -; V: TRBV19; J: TRBJ2-7; D: -; CDR3: CASSIGSGRWQGPYEQYF; DNA: TGTGCCAGTAGTATAGGTTCTGGACGGTGGCAGGGGCCCTACGAGCAGTACTTC
size: -; V: TRBV5-8; J: TRBJ1-1; D: -; CDR3: CASSLERQAGNSEAFF; DNA: TGTGCCAGCAGCTTGGAGAGACAGGCAGGGAACAGTGAAGCTTTCTTT
size: few; V: TRBV30; J: TRBJ1-2; D: TRBD1; CDR3: CAIEDRLSGYTF; DNA: TGTGCGATAGAGGACAGGTTGAGTGGCTACACCTTC
size: -; V: TRBV7-2; J: TRBJ1-5; D: -; CDR3: CASSLGGVASNQPQHF; DNA: TGTGCCAGCAGCTTAGGGGGGGTGGCTAGCAATCAGCCCCAGCATTTT
size: -; V: TRBV5-4; J: TRBJ2-2; D: TRBD1; CDR3: CASSLGQGANTGELFF; DNA: TGTGCCAGCAGCTTAGGACAGGGGGCGAACACCGGGGAGCTGTTTTTT
size: few; V: TRBV7-8; J: TRBJ2-4; D: TRBD2; CDR3: CASSSARVAGLELAKNIQYF; DNA: TGTGCCAGCAGCTCGGCTAGGGTAGCGGGATTAGAACTAGCCAAAAACATTCAGTACTTC
size: -; V: TRBV11-2; J: TRBJ1-3; D: TRBD1; CDR3: CASSTQGATSGNTIYF; DNA: TGTGCCAGCAGCACCCAGGGGGCGACGTCTGGAAACACCATATATTTT
size: -; V: TRBV30; J: TRBJ2-7; D: -; CDR3: CAWQTQSSYEQYF; DNA: TGTGCCTGGCAGACTCAAAGCTCCTACGAGCAGTACTTC
size: few; V: TRBV29-1; J: TRBJ2-3; D: -; CDR3: CSTAGEGTDTQYF; DNA: TGCAGCACCGCAGGGGAGGGAACAGATACGCAGTATTTT
size: -; V: TRBV28; J: TRBJ1-5; D: -; CDR3: CASSPRGGRGYQPQHF; DNA: TGTGCCAGCAGTCCACGGGGGGGGCGGGGATATCAGCCCCAGCATTTT
size: -; V: TRBV11-2; J: TRBJ1-2; D: -; CDR3: CASSLGAGGTYGYTF; DNA: TGTGCCAGCAGCTTAGGAGCGGGTGGGACCTATGGCTACACCTTC